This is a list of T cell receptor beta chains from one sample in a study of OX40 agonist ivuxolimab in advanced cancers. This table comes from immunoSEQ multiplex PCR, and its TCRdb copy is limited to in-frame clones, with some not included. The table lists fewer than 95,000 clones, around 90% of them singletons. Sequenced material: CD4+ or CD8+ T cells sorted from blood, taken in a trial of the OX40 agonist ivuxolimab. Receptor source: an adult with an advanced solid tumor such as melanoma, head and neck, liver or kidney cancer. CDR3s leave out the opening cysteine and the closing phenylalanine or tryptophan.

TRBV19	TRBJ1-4	ASSPRGEKLF
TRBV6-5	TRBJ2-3	ASSDRGGTDTQY
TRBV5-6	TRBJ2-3	ASSFLAMEADTQY
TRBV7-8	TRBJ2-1	ASSPRLADSSYNEQF
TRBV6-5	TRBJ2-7	ASRRLAGVYEQY
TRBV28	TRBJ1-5	ASSLSRDSINQPQH
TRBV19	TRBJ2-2	ASRLTGELF
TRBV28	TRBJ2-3	ASSPDGRADTQY
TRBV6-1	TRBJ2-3	ASILRLDTQY
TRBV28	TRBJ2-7	AYRGRIVYEQY
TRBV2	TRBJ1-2	ASSELTNYGYT
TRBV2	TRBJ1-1	ASKRPGGMNTEAF
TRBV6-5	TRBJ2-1	ASSTRGQARNEQF
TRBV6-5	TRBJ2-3	ASQTEDTQY
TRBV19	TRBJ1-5	ASSIVGLSMDQPQH
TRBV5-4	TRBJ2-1	ASSSINNEQF
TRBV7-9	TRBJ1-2	ASSLSARTGQYYGYT
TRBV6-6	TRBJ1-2	ASSYLARRGYGYT
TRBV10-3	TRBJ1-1	AISEGGQWNTEAF
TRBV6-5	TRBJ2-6	ASSYDSGANVLT
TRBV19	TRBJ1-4	ASTIPRGANEKLF
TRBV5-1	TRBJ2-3	ATTRGTLITDTQY
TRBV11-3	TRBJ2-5	ASSFRDTETQY
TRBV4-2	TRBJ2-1	ASSRAGTSGSNEQF
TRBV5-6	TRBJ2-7	ASSSLDRGYEQY
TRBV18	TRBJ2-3	ASSPSAQADTQY
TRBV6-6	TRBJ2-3	ASGYRRMGDTQY
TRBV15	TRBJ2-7	ATSRTSTSYEQY
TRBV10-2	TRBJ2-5	ASSDRLAEYQETQY
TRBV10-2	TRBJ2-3	ASSGAPRGSTQY
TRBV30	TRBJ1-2	AWSANRGPYGYT
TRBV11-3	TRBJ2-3	ASSLDGRGTTDTQY
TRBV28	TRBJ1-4	ASSPPVVPGGEKLF
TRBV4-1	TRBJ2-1	ASSRTGLPNNEQF
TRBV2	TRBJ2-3	ASTRLAGEVADTQY
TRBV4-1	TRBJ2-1	ASSLGLAASRNEQF
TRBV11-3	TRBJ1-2	ASSLAGYGYT
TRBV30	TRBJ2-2	AWSTARSLNTGELF
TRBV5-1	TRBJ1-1	ASSAQGSGGTEAF
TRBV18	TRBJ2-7	ASSPSLTGGPYEQY
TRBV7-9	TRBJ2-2	ASSSPPGGPNTGELF
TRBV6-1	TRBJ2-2	ASSEAGGPAGELF
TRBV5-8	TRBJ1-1	ASSLRSGVYSTEAF
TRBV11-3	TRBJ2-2	ASRASSTGELF
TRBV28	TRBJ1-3	ASRPSGRGNTIY
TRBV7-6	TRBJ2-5	ASSLAASVQETQY
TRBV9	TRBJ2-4	ASSVASSGSTIQY
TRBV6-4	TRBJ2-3	ASSRDIGTDTQY
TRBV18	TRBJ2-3	ASSPGQAPSTDTQY
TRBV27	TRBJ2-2	ASSSTGTANTGELF
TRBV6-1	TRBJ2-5	ASSPRTGKETQY
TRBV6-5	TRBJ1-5	ASSRQAYQPQH
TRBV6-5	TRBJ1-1	ASSSPGGLNTEAF
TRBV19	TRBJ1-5	ASTPYGGPGPQH
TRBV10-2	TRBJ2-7	ASSDPASPERLEGEQY
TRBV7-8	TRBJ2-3	ASSFGDTQY
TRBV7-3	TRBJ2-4	ASSLITPFLAKNIQY
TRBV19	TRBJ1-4	ASQGLGNEKLF
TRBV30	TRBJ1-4	AWSSGNNEKLF
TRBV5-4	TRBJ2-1	ASSLPFDRRGSEQF